This entry describes one T cell receptor (beta chain). Antigen specificity is unknown. These data originate in a study of cytomegalovirus exposure and HLA in healthy donors. The CDR3 sequence is 17 residues long. PCR involved 60 Vbeta and 13 Jbeta primers. Produced via immunoSEQ multiplex PCR; TCRdb's table is partial and in-frame only. Of about 130,000 clones listed, around 82% are singletons. General study points: Roughly even sequencing depth across donors was the assumption behind the presence/absence analyses.

All donors participated as healthy donors of bone marrow. The sequenced sample was PBMCs. The genes are TRBV21-1 and TRBJ2-1; the table gives TRBD1 as D, unverified against the DNA. TRBV21-1 is noted as a pseudogene. The sequence was obtained from a man aged 35-49 years in good health and CMV-seronegative. CDR3 bases: TGTGCCAGCAGCAATACGCTGGGACAGTTAGGATCCCATGAGCAGTTCTTC. Translated: CASSNTLGQLGSHEQFF.